This TCR beta chain was observed in a study of T cell repertoires in cytomegalovirus infection (dated by TCRdb to between 2018 and 2020). At the level of the whole study: Donor HLA type was relevant to the analysis, because carriage of CMV infection together with the matching HLA type was indicated by public TCR beta signatures.

Instrument on record: Illumina HiSeq 1500. The public reads were reanalyzed by TCRdb: fastp trimming at Q25, MiXCR alignment, in-frame beta chains only. Rows are combined by CDR3 protein, so each entry shows the most common genes and DNA. This sample gives about 600,000 distinct CDR3 sequences in total; 24% of them show up just once. The ten largest make up roughly 8% of the sample. On the study overall, not on this receptor specifically: The ex vivo response was dominated by HLA-C-restricted CMV-specific TCR beta clonotypes, which also provided the single most frequent clonotype in two of eight donors. In both this cohort and an independent roughly 350-donor cohort, the cumulative frequency of public TCR beta family members distinguished carriers of CMV infection plus the relevant HLA type.

Including the terminal cysteine and phenylalanine, the CDR3 comprises 15 residues. The read is trimmed to its CDR3 DNA, 45 bases read in frame from base 1. Per the germline V gene, SGDLS is the CDR1 and YYNGEE is the CDR2. V loses 4 bases of germline sequence and J loses 1 base, and the interval between the two ends is 14 bases. This clonotype was seen a few times. Its antigen specificity is not known. No per-base quality is available; no much larger clone lies one base away. Sequencing input: CD8+ T cells from PBMCs. The chain employs TRBV9 and TRBJ1-1; TRBD1 is perhaps the D gene, given 6 matching bases. The receptor's source is a human donor in good health (CMV status not recorded). Some clones in this sample may be carry-over from other donors' samples. The DNA sequence reads TGTGCCAGCAGCCCCCAGAGGGGGGAGAACACTGAAGCTTTCTTT. The resulting protein is CASSPQRGENTEAFF.